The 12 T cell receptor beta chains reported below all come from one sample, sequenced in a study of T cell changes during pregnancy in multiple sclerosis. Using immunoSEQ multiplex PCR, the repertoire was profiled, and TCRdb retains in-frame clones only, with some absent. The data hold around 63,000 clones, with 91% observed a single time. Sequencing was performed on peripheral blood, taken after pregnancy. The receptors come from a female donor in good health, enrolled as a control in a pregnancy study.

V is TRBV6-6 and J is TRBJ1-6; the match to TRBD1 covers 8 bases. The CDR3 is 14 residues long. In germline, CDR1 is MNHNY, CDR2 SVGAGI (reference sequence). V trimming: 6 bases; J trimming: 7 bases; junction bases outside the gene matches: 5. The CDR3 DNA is TGTGCCAGCAGGGTCGGGACAGGCAATTCACCCCTCCACTTT. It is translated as CASRVGTGNSPLHF.

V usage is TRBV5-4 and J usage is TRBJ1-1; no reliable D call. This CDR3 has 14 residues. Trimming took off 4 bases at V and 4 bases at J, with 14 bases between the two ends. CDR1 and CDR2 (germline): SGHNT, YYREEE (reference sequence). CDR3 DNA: TGTGCCAGCAGCCCCTCGGGTATTACCACTGAAGCTTTCTTT. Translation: CASSPSGITTEAFF.

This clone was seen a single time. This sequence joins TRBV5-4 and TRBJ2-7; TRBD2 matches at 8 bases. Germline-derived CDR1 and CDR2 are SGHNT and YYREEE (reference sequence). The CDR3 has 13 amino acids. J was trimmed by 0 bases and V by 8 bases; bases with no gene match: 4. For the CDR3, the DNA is TGTGCCAGATTAGCGGGGTGCTCCTACGAGCAGTACTTC. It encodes CARLAGCSYEQYF.

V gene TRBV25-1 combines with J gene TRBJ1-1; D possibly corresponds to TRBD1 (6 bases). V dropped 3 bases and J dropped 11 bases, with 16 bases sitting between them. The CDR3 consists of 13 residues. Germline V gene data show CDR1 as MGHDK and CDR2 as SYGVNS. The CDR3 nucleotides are TGTGCCAGCAGTGACCCCGACAGGACCGAGGCTTTCTTT. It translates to CASSDPDRTEAFF. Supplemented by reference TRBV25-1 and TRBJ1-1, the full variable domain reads EADIYQTPRYLVIGTGKKITLECSQTMGHDKMYWYQQDPGMELHLIHYSYGVNSTEKGDLSSESTVSRIRTEHFPLTLESARPSHTSQYLCASSDPDRTEAFFGQGTRLTVV.

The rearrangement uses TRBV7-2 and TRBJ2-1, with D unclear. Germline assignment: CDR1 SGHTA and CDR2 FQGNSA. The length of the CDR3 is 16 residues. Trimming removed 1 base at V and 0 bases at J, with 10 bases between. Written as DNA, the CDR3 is TGTGCCAGCAGCTTAGGTCAGATCAGCTCCTACAATGAGCAGTTCTTC. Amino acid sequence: CASSLGQISSYNEQFF.

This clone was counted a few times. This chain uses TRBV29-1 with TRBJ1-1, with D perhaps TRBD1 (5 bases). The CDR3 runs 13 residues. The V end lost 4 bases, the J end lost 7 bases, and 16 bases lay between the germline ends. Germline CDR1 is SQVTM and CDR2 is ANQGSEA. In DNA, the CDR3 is TGCAGCGTTGTCGTTTCGGGGGACGGTGAAGCTTTCTTT. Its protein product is CSVVVSGDGEAFF. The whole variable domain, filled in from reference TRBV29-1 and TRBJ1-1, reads SAVISQKPSRDICQRGTSLTIQCQVDSQVTMMFWYRQQPGQSLTLIATANQGSEATYESGFVIDKFPISRPNLTFSTLTVSNMSPEDSSIYLCSVVVSGDGEAFFGQGTRLTVV.

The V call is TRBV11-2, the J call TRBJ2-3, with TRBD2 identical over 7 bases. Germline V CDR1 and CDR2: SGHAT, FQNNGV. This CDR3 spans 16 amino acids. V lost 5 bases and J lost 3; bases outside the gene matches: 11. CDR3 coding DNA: TGTGCCAGCAGCCCAGTCGGCGGGGGAGGGACAGATACGCAGTATTTT. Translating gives CASSPVGGGGTDTQYF.

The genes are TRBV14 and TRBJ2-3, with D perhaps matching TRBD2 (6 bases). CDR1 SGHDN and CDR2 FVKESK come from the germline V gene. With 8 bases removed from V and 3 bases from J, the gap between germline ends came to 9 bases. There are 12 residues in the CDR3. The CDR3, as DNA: TGTGCCAGCGGGGGGTTTACAGATACGCAGTATTTT. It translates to CASGGFTDTQYF.

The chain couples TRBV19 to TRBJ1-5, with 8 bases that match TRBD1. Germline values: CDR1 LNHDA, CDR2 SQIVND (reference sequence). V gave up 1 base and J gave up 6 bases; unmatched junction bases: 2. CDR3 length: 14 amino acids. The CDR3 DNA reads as TGTGCCAGTAGTATAGGTGACAGGGGTCAGCCCCAGCATTTT. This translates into CASSIGDRGQPQHF. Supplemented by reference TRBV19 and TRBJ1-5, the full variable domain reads DGGITQSPKYLFRKEGQNVTLSCEQNLNHDAMYWYRQDPGQGLRLIYYSQIVNDFQKGDIAEGYSVSREKKESFPLTVTSAQKNPTAFYLCASSIGDRGQPQHFGDGTRLSIL.

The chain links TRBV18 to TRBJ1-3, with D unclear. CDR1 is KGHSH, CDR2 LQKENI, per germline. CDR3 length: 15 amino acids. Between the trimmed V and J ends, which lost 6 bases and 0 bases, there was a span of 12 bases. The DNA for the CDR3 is TGTGCCAGCTCCCCCTCTGGGCACTCTGGAAACACCATATATTTT. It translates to CASSPSGHSGNTIYF.

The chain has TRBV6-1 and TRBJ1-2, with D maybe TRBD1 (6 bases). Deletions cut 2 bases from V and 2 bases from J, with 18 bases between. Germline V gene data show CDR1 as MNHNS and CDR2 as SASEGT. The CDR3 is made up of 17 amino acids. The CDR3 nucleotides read TGTGCCAGCAGTGAAATCTTTCTTGGGGGACAAAACTATGGCTACACCTTC. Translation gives CASSEIFLGGQNYGYTF.

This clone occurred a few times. The DNA for the CDR3 is TGTGCCAGCACCGACCTACGACAGCTAAATTCACCCCTCCACTTT. This codes for CASTDLRQLNSPLHF. The chain carries TRBV2 and TRBJ1-6; weak D call: TRBD1 (5 bases). The CDR3 is 15 amino acids. V lost 7 bases and J lost 7, with 17 bases in between. Germline lookup yields CDR1 SNHLY and CDR2 FYNNEI.